These 18 T cell receptor beta chains came from one sample sequenced in a study of cytomegalovirus exposure and HLA in healthy donors. Amplification used 60 Vbeta primers and 13 Jbeta primers. The assay was immunoSEQ multiplex PCR, and TCRdb's table has in-frame clones only and misses some. Seen here are 170,000 or so clones, roughly 78% observed once, and the top ten hold about 0.63%. The sequencing sample was made of PBMCs. Source of these receptors: a boy aged 5-17 years in good health and CMV-seronegative.

This clone was counted between two and nine times. J is TRBJ1-3 and V is TRBV11-3; D not resolved. The CDR3 length is 14 residues. Germline V lookup: CDR1 SGHNT, CDR2 YENEEA. Trimming left V 5 bases short and J 1 base short, with 9 bases between. The CDR3 DNA reads TGTGCCAGCAGCCCCAGGACTTCTGGAAACACCATATATTTT. It specifies CASSPRTSGNTIYF.

The chain uses TRBV6-1 and TRBJ2-5; D is unclear. V lost 4 bases and J lost 5, with 20 bases in between. The CDR3 is made up of 16 amino acids. Germline CDR1 reads MNHNS; CDR2 reads SASEGT. The CDR3 region has the DNA TGTGCCAGCAGTGGAATGGGTCAGGCGAGTTTGGAGACCCAGTACTTC. Its translation is CASSGMGQASLETQYF.

The chain links TRBV29-1 to TRBJ2-1; 10 bases are a match to TRBD1. This CDR3 has 13 residues. Germline V CDR1 and CDR2: SQVTM, ANQGSEA. After removal of 6 bases from V and 8 bases from J, the junction contained 7 bases not matched to a gene. The CDR3 reads CSVRQGAGYEQFF. The CDR3 coding sequence is TGCAGCGTCCGACAGGGGGCCGGCTATGAGCAGTTCTTC.

The V gene is TRBV5-1, the J gene TRBJ1-1; D remains ambiguous. CDR3 length equals 17 residues. V lost 1 base to trimming and J lost 2 bases, with 18 bases between them. Looked up from germline, CDR1 is SGHRS and CDR2 is YFSETQ. The CDR3 nucleotides are TGCGCCAGCAGCTTGTTATCGGGGAAAGTTCATAACACTGAAGCTTTCTTT. This codes for CASSLLSGKVHNTEAFF.

J is TRBJ2-4 and V is TRBV7-2; D gene unclear. This CDR3 contains 15 residues. The germline V gene has CDR1 SGHTA and CDR2 FQGNSA. V lost 5 bases, J lost 1 base, and 12 bases lay in between. This CDR3 reads CASSRQEPAKNIQYF. Written as DNA, the CDR3 is TGTGCCAGCAGCCGACAAGAACCGGCCAAAAACATTCAGTACTTC.

The chain employs TRBV7-9 and TRBJ1-2, with 8 bases aligning to TRBD1. There are 16 residues in the CDR3. V gave up 1 base and J gave up 5 bases; unmatched junction bases: 9. Germline V gene data show CDR1 as SEHNR and CDR2 as FQNEAQ (reference sequence). The CDR3 loop reads CASSLVAETGEYGYTF. The CDR3 bases are TGTGCCAGCAGCTTAGTGGCCGAGACAGGGGAATATGGCTACACCTTC.

The V and J genes are TRBV7-3 and TRBJ2-1; 9 positions match TRBD2. Germline V gives CDR1 SGHTA, CDR2 FQGTGA. The CDR3 extends over 15 amino acids. J was trimmed by 9 bases and V by 5 bases; bases with no gene match: 11. CDR3 sequence (DNA): TGTGCCAGCAGCCCCCGCGCTAGCGGGGATGGTGAGCAGTTCTTC. This sequence encodes CASSPRASGDGEQFF.

V usage is TRBV5-6 and J usage is TRBJ2-2, with 7 bases that match TRBD2. Germline loops: CDR1 SGHDT, CDR2 YYEEEE. The CDR3 has 16 residues. V lost 0 bases, J lost 5 bases, and 7 bases stayed unmatched. CDR3 DNA: TGTGCCAGCAGCTTGGCTGCGGCTAGCGGAACCGGGGAGCTGTTTTTT. Translating gives CASSLAAASGTGELFF.

V usage is TRBV5-5 and J usage is TRBJ2-7; 8 nucleotides align to TRBD1. The CDR3 has 14 residues. Germline V lookup: CDR1 SGHKS, CDR2 YYEKEE (reference sequence). Trimming removed 3 bases from V and 9 bases from J; junction bases left unmatched: 11. CDR3 sequence: CASSSTGDKVGQYF. The CDR3 bases are TGTGCCAGCAGCTCGACAGGGGATAAGGTAGGGCAGTACTTC.

This chain uses TRBV19 with TRBJ2-3; 7 bases are shared with TRBD2. The J segment lost 6 bases and the V segment lost 4 bases, leaving 7 bases of the junction unmatched. The CDR3 consists of 14 residues. Germline CDR1 and CDR2: LNHDA and SQIVND (reference sequence). CDR3 DNA sequence: TGTGCCAGTAGTACTCCGGGAGGCGCGGATACGCAGTATTTT. This codes for CASSTPGGADTQYF.

Concerning this clone itself: One end of the junction does not line up with germline, which may come from a read error. Other DNA sequences from this sample encode an identical CDR3 as well. This chain links TRBV11-3 with TRBJ1-2; TRBD1 might be the D (5 bases). Germline V lookup: CDR1 SGHNT, CDR2 YENEEA. The CDR3 contains 15 residues. The CDR3 region is CASSSYQEGDYGYTF. CDR3 DNA sequence: TGTGCCAGCAGCTCATACCAGGAAGGGGACTATGGCTACACCTTT.

This clone has a handful of counts. The rearrangement links TRBV6-4 to TRBJ1-2; no firm D call. The V and J ends lost 4 bases and 11 bases respectively, with 8 bases between them. The CDR3 consists of 10 residues. Germline CDR1 and CDR2: MRHNA and SNTAGT. DNA for the CDR3: TGTGCCAGCAGTGGAGGAAGTTACACCTTC. Its translation is CASSGGSYTF.

The chain recombines TRBV6-1 with TRBJ2-6; D may be TRBD2 (6 bases). Between the trimmed V and J ends, which lost 2 bases and 0 bases, there was a span of 26 bases. Germline CDR1 is MNHNS and CDR2 is SASEGT. The CDR3 extends over 22 amino acids. The CDR3 spells CASSELSFRGSGRFSGANVLTF. CDR3 coding DNA: TGTGCCAGCAGTGAATTATCGTTCCGAGGTAGCGGTCGGTTCTCTGGGGCCAACGTCCTGACTTTC.

The V call is TRBV27, the J call TRBJ2-1, with D tentatively TRBD1 (6 bases). The length of the CDR3 is 15 residues. The germline gives CDR1 MNHEY, CDR2 SMNVEV (reference sequence). With 7 bases removed from V and 4 bases from J, the gap between germline ends came to 17 bases. The CDR3 coding sequence is TGTGCCAGCAACGTCGGCAGGGGATTGTACAATGAGCAGTTCTTC. This translates into CASNVGRGLYNEQFF.

The rearrangement joins TRBV14 to TRBJ1-6; D is ambiguous. The V gene's germline CDR1 is SGHDN and CDR2 FVKESK. With 2 bases removed from V and 9 bases from J, the gap between germline ends came to 11 bases. The CDR3 has 14 residues. CDR3 nucleotides: TGTGCCAGCAGCCAAAACTTACGAGGTTCACCCCTCCACTTT. It translates to CASSQNLRGSPLHF.

In its sample, this clone was seen a few times. This chain uses TRBV6-1 with TRBJ1-5; unclear D gene. The CDR3 spans 19 residues. The V end was cut by 1 base, the J end by 5 bases, with 24 bases between. Germline V gene data show CDR1 as MNHNS and CDR2 as SASEGT. This CDR3 is CASSEGFIEGELMHQPQHF. DNA of the CDR3: TGTGCCAGCAGTGAAGGGTTCATCGAGGGAGAACTAATGCATCAGCCCCAGCATTTT.

The CDR3 protein is CASSDSTSGNEQFF. The CDR3 bases are TGTGCCAGCAGTGACTCGACTAGCGGGAATGAGCAGTTCTTC. V usage is TRBV6-4 and J usage is TRBJ2-1; 10 nucleotides agree with TRBD2. The V segment lost 0 bases and the J segment 7 bases; nucleotides outside the gene matches: 0. The CDR3 has 14 amino acids. Germline values: CDR1 MRHNA, CDR2 SNTAGT.

The chain is built from TRBV30 and TRBJ2-1; 9 bases map to TRBD1. Germline V lookup: CDR1 GTSNPN, CDR2 SVGIG (reference sequence). CDR3 length equals 16 residues. V lost 0 bases, J lost 6 bases, and 9 bases stayed unmatched. As DNA, the CDR3 is TGTGCCTGGAGTGTTTCGCCGGGACAGGGCCGCAATGAGCAGTTCTTC. Residues: CAWSVSPGQGRNEQFF.